This TCR beta chain was captured by sequencing in a study of T cell clonality in common variable immunodeficiency. Study-wide findings and caveats: The cause of increased CVID clonality remains unclear without subpopulation sequencing. Common variable immunodeficiency TCR beta sequences reportedly had fewer deletions and N-nucleotide insertions. CVID subjects showed higher TCRbeta clonality than healthy controls. Fewer TCRbeta clones were shared among CVID subjects than controls.

This clone was counted many times. The antigen remains unidentified. The CDR3 end falls 3 residues outside the read, so it is completed with the germline J gene. Trimming took off 2 bases at V and 7 bases at J, with 9 bases between the two ends. The germline CDR1 and CDR2 sequences are DFQATT and SNEGSKA (reference sequence). The CDR3 is 13 residues long. Using immunoSEQ multiplex PCR, the repertoire was profiled, and TCRdb retains in-frame clones only, with some absent. There are under 35,000 clones in the sample, none observed a single time. The chain employs TRBV20-1 and TRBJ1-6, with D tentatively TRBD1 (5 bases). The receptor's source is a person aged 18 to 70 in good health. The sample comprised peripheral blood mononuclear cells. The sequenced CDR3 bases are TGCAGTGCTAGACAGGGAGGGAATTCACCC. This sequence encodes CSARQGGNSP. The full CDR3 protein is CSARQGGNSPLHF.